The sequence of this T cell receptor (beta chain) was determined in a study of blood T cell repertoires in COVID-19. In the study overall: The origin of the acute and convalescent COVID-19 samples was the United States, Italy and Spain. T cells, B-cell-depleted T cells, or PBMCs provided the cDNA or gDNA that served as material.

In the original processing: Reference gene primer amplification in the assay estimated nucleated cell counts. Using immunoSEQ multiplex PCR, the repertoire was profiled, and TCRdb retains in-frame clones only, with some absent. V and J calls and clone size are those listed in that table; D and trimming were worked out from the DNA. The sample consists of over 100,000 clones, more than 75% of them appearing once. CDR1 is KGHSH, CDR2 LQKENI, per germline. V lost 5 bases, J lost 3 bases, and 5 bases stayed unmatched. CDR3 length: 14 residues. This receptor was identified in a woman between 70 and 85 years old with COVID-19, enrolled during active disease. The V gene is TRBV18, the J gene TRBJ2-7; 9 bases are shared with TRBD2. What was sequenced was peripheral blood. The CDR3 region is CASSSASGVYEQYF. CDR3 DNA sequence: TGTGCCAGCTCATCAGCTAGCGGGGTCTACGAGCAGTACTTC. Variable domain in full (rest from reference TRBV18 and TRBJ2-7): NAGVMQNPRHLVRRRGQEARLRCSPMKGHSHVYWYRQLPEEGLKFMVYLQKENIIDESGMPKERFSAEFPKEGPSILRIQQVVRGDSAAYFCASSSASGVYEQYFGPGTRLTVT.